The 3 T cell receptor beta chains listed next were all sequenced from one sample in a study of blood T cell repertoires in COVID-19. Here immunoSEQ multiplex PCR was the method, and the copy in TCRdb shows in-frame clones only, minus some. The sample carries approximately 530,000 clones, about 89% recorded once. Material for sequencing was peripheral blood. The receptors shown here come from a woman between 45 and 65 years old with COVID-19, enrolled during active disease.

The rearrangement uses TRBV11-2 and TRBJ2-7, with D possibly being TRBD1 (6 bases). CDR1 and CDR2 (germline): SGHAT, FQNNGV. This CDR3 region has 14 residues. V was shortened by 4 bases and J by 2 bases, with 12 bases between the two germline ends. The DNA for the CDR3 is TGTGCCAGCAGCTCCTCCAGGGGACCCTACGAGCAGTACTTC. Translation gives CASSSSRGPYEQYF.

The chain is built from TRBV6-5 and TRBJ1-2, with D perhaps matching TRBD1 (6 bases). Per the germline V gene, CDR1 is MNHEY and CDR2 is SVGAGI. This CDR3 contains 13 residues. V shed 4 bases and J shed 8 bases, with 14 bases lying between them. CDR3 protein: CASSLTTGRGYTF. The CDR3 coding sequence is TGTGCCAGCAGTTTAACGACAGGACGGGGCTACACCTTC.

The chain employs TRBV18 and TRBJ1-4; TRBD1 matches at 7 bases. This CDR3 is 17 amino acids long. Germline V CDR1 and CDR2: KGHSH, LQKENI. The junction had 7 bases not matched to a gene; V was cut back by 1 base and J by 2 bases. The CDR3 reads CASSPREGGVTNEKLFF. The CDR3 coding sequence is TGTGCCAGCTCACCACGGGAAGGGGGCGTCACTAATGAAAAACTGTTTTTT. The full variable domain, its missing parts supplied by reference TRBV18 and TRBJ1-4, is NAGVMQNPRHLVRRRGQEARLRCSPMKGHSHVYWYRQLPEEGLKFMVYLQKENIIDESGMPKERFSAEFPKEGPSILRIQQVVRGDSAAYFCASSPREGGVTNEKLFFGSGTQLSVL.